Each of the 28 T cell receptor beta chains below was sequenced from the same sample in a study of regulatory T cells in long-lasting Graves disease. Time point meaning: newly diagnosed GD, antithyroid drugs for less than 3 months. Generation of the TCR library employed RNA extracted from PBMCs. Researchers made TCR beta libraries by using iRepertoire HTBI primers and running Arm-PCR on CDR3 regions. A single record per CDR3 protein comes from TCRdb applying MiXCR to the multiplex PCR reads. The sample shows hundreds of thousands of distinct CDR3 sequences, around 16% of them seen only once. Another study also made use of these data, one on T cells in Graves' hyperthyroidism and ophthalmopathy.

The specimen comprised peripheral blood mononuclear cells (PBMCs), sampled at new diagnosis, from a patient treated with antithyroid drugs. The receptors stem from a woman in her forties with Graves disease.

Only a few counts were recorded for this clonotype. The chain combines TRBV4-2 with TRBJ2-5; TRBD2 might be the D (5 bases). V lost 0 bases to trimming and J lost 9 bases, with 17 bases between them. Germline V gene sequence: CDR1 LGHNA, CDR2 YNFKEQ. CDR3 size: 15 residues. The CDR3, as DNA: TGTGCCAGCAGCCAAGAAGTGGGAGCGTCGGAGGCCCAGTACTTC. The encoded protein is CASSQEVGASEAQYF.

This clonotype was recorded at least ten times. The V call is TRBV12-3 or TRBV12-4, the J call TRBJ1-5; no reliable D call. V lost 6 bases to trimming and J lost 7 bases, with 16 bases between them. The CDR3 extends over 14 amino acids. The CDR3 here is CASRPDGPGQPQHF. The CDR3 DNA sequence: TGTGCCAGCAGGCCTGATGGGCCAGGACAGCCCCAGCATTTT.

This chain joins TRBV18 and TRBJ1-2, with 8 bases that match TRBD1. Germline V gene sequence: CDR1 KGHSH, CDR2 LQKENI. This CDR3 is built from 15 residues. The junction had 8 bases not matched to a gene; V was cut back by 3 bases and J by 5 bases. The CDR3, as DNA: TGTGCCAGCTCACCCTCGACAGGGGCCGGGTATGGCTACACCTTC. This translates into CASSPSTGAGYGYTF.

This chain links TRBV20-1 with TRBJ2-5; TRBD1 matches at 7 bases. J lost 3 bases, V lost 3 bases, and 10 bases had no gene match. CDR1 and CDR2 from the germline V gene are DFQATT and SNEGSKA (reference sequence). CDR3 length equals 15 residues. The CDR3 coding sequence is TGCAGTGCTAGGGATGGGACAGTAGGAAAAGAGACCCAGTACTTC. This codes for CSARDGTVGKETQYF.

This clonotype appeared many times. V is TRBV13 and J is TRBJ1-6; D is unclear. The V and J ends lost 5 bases and 5 bases respectively, with 10 bases between them. The germline gives CDR1 PRHDT, CDR2 FYEKMQ (reference sequence). The CDR3 extends over 14 amino acids. In nucleotides, the CDR3 is TGTGCCAGCAGCCCCGGACGGAATAATTCACCCCTCCACTTT. This translates into CASSPGRNNSPLHF.

This clonotype was counted at least ten times. This chain joins TRBV6-2 or TRBV6-3 and TRBJ2-1; D ambiguous. This CDR3 region has 12 residues. Trimming cost V 6 bases and J 9 bases, with 12 bases left between them. From germline, CDR1 is MNHEY and CDR2 SVGEGT. The CDR3 spells CASSSIRLEQFF. The CDR3 DNA sequence: TGTGCCAGCAGCTCTATTCGCCTTGAGCAGTTCTTC.

This clonotype came up many times. This chain uses TRBV2 with TRBJ1-5; D is undetermined. The CDR3 spans 16 residues. Germline CDR1 SNHLY, CDR2 FYNNEI. The V and J ends lost 0 bases and 3 bases respectively, with 12 bases between them. CDR3 nucleotides: TGTGCCAGCAGTGAAGCCCCCGGAGTGAACAATCAGCCCCAGCATTTT. Translated, it gives CASSEAPGVNNQPQHF.

This clonotype has a count of ten or more. The rearrangement links TRBV5-4 to TRBJ2-5; TRBD1 is a possible D gene (5 bases). Germline V lookup: CDR1 SGHNT, CDR2 YYREEE (reference sequence). Trimming shortened V by 1 base and J by 5 bases, and 9 bases separated the two germline ends. The CDR3 totals 13 residues. The CDR3 nucleotides are TGTGCCAGCAGCTTGAACTCAGGGGAGACCCAGTACTTC. Its protein is CASSLNSGETQYF.

This clonotype was seen many times. This chain uses TRBV12-3 or TRBV12-4 with TRBJ2-6; D call uncertain. V lost 3 bases, J lost 0 bases, and 0 bases lay in between. The CDR3 totals 13 residues. The CDR3 bases are TGTGCCAGCAGTTTCTCTGGGGCCAACGTCCTGACTTTC. It specifies CASSFSGANVLTF.

In this sample, this clonotype turned up many times. The V call is TRBV27, the J call TRBJ2-7; tentatively, D is TRBD1 (5 bases). The CDR3 has 14 amino acids. Germline V lookup: CDR1 MNHEY, CDR2 SMNVEV (reference sequence). The V gene lost 8 bases and the J gene lost 2 bases, with 16 bases spanning the gap. The CDR3 reads CASGQLTGPYEQYF. The CDR3 DNA reads as TGTGCCAGCGGTCAACTTACAGGACCCTACGAGCAGTACTTC.

This clonotype was seen ten or more times. The chain recombines TRBV12-3 or TRBV12-4 with TRBJ2-3, with D unresolved. The CDR3 contains 17 residues. Trimming took off 0 bases at V and 0 bases at J, with 13 bases between the two ends. In nucleotides, the CDR3 is TGTGCCAGCAGTTTAGCGAACTTTCCAGGAAGCACAGATACGCAGTATTTT. Amino acids: CASSLANFPGSTDTQYF.

This clonotype has just a few counts. The rearrangement joins TRBV5-6 to TRBJ2-3, with 8 bases aligning to TRBD2. Germline values: CDR1 SGHDT, CDR2 YYEEEE. V lost 0 bases and J lost 4; bases outside the gene matches: 4. The CDR3 contains 15 residues. The CDR3 here is CASSLGRGEADTQYF. The CDR3, as DNA: TGTGCCAGCAGCTTGGGGCGGGGGGAGGCAGATACGCAGTATTTT.

Turning to this clonotype: With a much larger clone just one base away, this may be a read error. The chain uses TRBV5-6 and TRBJ2-5; 7 bases fit TRBD1. CDR3 length: 14 residues. Germline loops: CDR1 SGHDT, CDR2 YYEEEE. The CDR3 bases are TGTGCCAGCAGCCATGGGACAGTCCAAGAGACCCGGTACTTC. It specifies CASSHGTVQETRYF.

In the case of this clonotype: With a much larger clone just one base away, this may be a read error. In DNA, the CDR3 is TGTGCCAGCTCACTACGCGGCCGTCAGCCCCAGCATTTT. Its protein is CASSLRGRQPQHF. The chain combines TRBV18 with TRBJ1-5; D ambiguous. From germline, CDR1 is KGHSH and CDR2 LQKENI. The CDR3 spans 13 residues. The V and J ends lost 4 bases and 6 bases respectively, with 10 bases between them.

The rearrangement joins TRBV4-3 to TRBJ2-5; D gene uncertain. The germline CDR1 and CDR2 sequences are LGHNA and YSLEER. V was trimmed by 0 bases and J by 4 bases, leaving 6 bases between them. The CDR3 has 13 amino acids. The CDR3 protein is CASSQDILETQYF. The CDR3, as DNA: TGCGCCAGCAGCCAAGATATACTAGAGACCCAGTACTTC.

The table lists this clonotype with many counts. The chain employs TRBV12-3 or TRBV12-4 and TRBJ2-1; 7 bases align to TRBD2. The CDR3 has 16 amino acids. V lost 3 bases, J lost 0 bases, and 5 bases stayed unmatched. This CDR3 is CASSFRLAVSYNEQFF. CDR3 bases: TGTGCCAGCAGTTTCCGTCTAGCGGTCTCCTACAATGAGCAGTTCTTC.

This clonotype was seen at least ten times. This chain links TRBV3-1 with TRBJ1-6; maybe TRBD1 (5 bases). The germline V and J ends were trimmed by 4 bases and 11 bases, with 15 bases remaining between them. Germline V gene data show CDR1 as LGHDT and CDR2 as YNNKEL (reference sequence). This CDR3 spans 14 amino acids. The CDR3 DNA reads TGTGCCAGCAGCCTCGGGCAGGGCGGTCCACCCCTCCACTTT. Translating gives CASSLGQGGPPLHF.

This clonotype was found many times. The chain links TRBV7-8 to TRBJ2-2; 7 positions agree with TRBD2. V lost 0 bases to trimming and J lost 2 bases; unmatched junction nucleotides: 0. The CDR3 runs to 15 residues. Germline V gene lookup returns CDR1 SGHVS and CDR2 FQNEAQ. CDR3 nucleotide sequence: TGTGCCAGCAGCTTAGCGGGACTAAACACCGGGGAGCTGTTTTTT. This encodes CASSLAGLNTGELFF.

This clonotype came up many times. The chain is built from TRBV11-3 and TRBJ2-1; unclear D gene. Trimming took 1 base from V and 5 from J, leaving 9 bases between them. Germline V gene lookup returns CDR1 SGHNT and CDR2 YENEEA. The CDR3 covers 14 residues. The CDR3 protein is CASSLGGYNNEQFF. The DNA of the CDR3 is TGTGCCAGCAGCTTAGGGGGATACAACAATGAGCAGTTCTTC.

The chain carries TRBV29-1 and TRBJ2-7; 14 positions agree with TRBD2. The V gene end was trimmed by 7 bases and the J gene end by 7 bases; junction bases not matched to a gene: 15. This CDR3 is built from 16 residues. The germline CDR1 and CDR2 sequences are SQVTM and ANQGSEA. In DNA, the CDR3 is TGCAGCGCAGAGGGGACTAGCGGGAGTCGGGTGGAGGAGCAGTACTTC. Its protein product is CSAEGTSGSRVEEQYF.

In this sample, this clonotype turned up many times. This rearrangement joins TRBV11-1 to TRBJ2-5, with D unresolved. Germline V lookup: CDR1 SGHAT, CDR2 FQDESV (reference sequence). Trimming stripped 4 bases from V and 4 bases from J, with 10 bases between. The CDR3 loop spans 13 amino acids. CDR3 nucleotides: TGTGCCAGCAGCTCCGATCCGAGAGAGACCCAGTACTTC. Protein product: CASSSDPRETQYF.

This clonotype was found many times. V gene TRBV11-3 combines with J gene TRBJ2-5, with D tentatively TRBD2 (5 bases). The DNA end is more similar to TRBJ2-1, so the J call may be wrong. Looked up from germline, CDR1 is SGHNT and CDR2 is YENEEA. The CDR3 runs 13 residues. The CDR3 DNA is TGTGCCAGCAGCTCCGAAGGGTCGGGGGAGCAGTTCTTC. This encodes CASSSEGSGEQFF.

In its sample, this clonotype was seen many times. The chain couples TRBV2 to TRBJ1-2; D uncertain. The CDR3 is 12 residues long. Looked up from germline, CDR1 is SNHLY and CDR2 is FYNNEI. The V gene lost 6 bases and the J gene lost 5 bases, with 10 bases spanning the gap. The CDR3 loop reads CASSPAVYGYTF. The CDR3, as DNA: TGTGCCAGCAGCCCGGCCGTTTATGGCTACACCTTC.

The rearrangement uses TRBV4-3 and TRBJ1-1; a possible D gene is TRBD1 (5 bases). The V gene's germline CDR1 is LGHNA and CDR2 YSLEER. V was trimmed by 0 bases and J by 5 bases, leaving 16 bases between them. The CDR3 consists of 16 residues. The CDR3 sequence: CASSQERGPLGTEAFF. The CDR3 DNA reads TGCGCCAGCAGCCAAGAGAGGGGCCCCCTGGGGACTGAAGCTTTCTTT.

This chain joins TRBV15 and TRBJ2-4; TRBD2 aligns across 11 bases. The V gene end was trimmed by 1 base and the J gene end by 0 bases; junction bases not matched to a gene: 11. The germline V gene has CDR1 LNHNV and CDR2 YYDKDF (reference sequence). CDR3 size: 20 residues. DNA for the CDR3: TGTGCCACCAGCAGAGTTGGACTAGCGGGTCAGACACTAGCCAAAAACATTCAGTACTTC. Protein: CATSRVGLAGQTLAKNIQYF.

This clonotype was observed a handful of times. The chain links TRBV7-9 to TRBJ2-1; TRBD1 is a possible D gene (6 bases). The CDR3 length is 17 residues. V was shortened by 0 bases and J by 7 bases, with 19 bases between the two germline ends. Per the germline V gene, CDR1 is SEHNR and CDR2 is FQNEAQ (reference sequence). The CDR3 sequence is CASSLALQGWLGNEQFF. The CDR3 DNA reads as TGTGCCAGCAGCTTAGCGTTGCAGGGGTGGCTAGGGAATGAGCAGTTCTTC.

There are many counts of this clonotype. The chain links TRBV6-5 to TRBJ1-3; tentative D call: TRBD1 (5 bases). Trimming took off 0 bases at V and 0 bases at J, with 18 bases between the two ends. This CDR3 is 19 amino acids long. Per germline, CDR1 MNHEY and CDR2 SVGAGI. CDR3 sequence (DNA): TGTGCCAGCAGTTACTCATCCGGGGCCAGGGCCTTCTCTGGAAACACCATATATTTT. This encodes CASSYSSGARAFSGNTIYF.

This clonotype was detected only once. Just one base apart from a much larger clone, this may be a read error. The chain has TRBV28 and TRBJ1-1; a weak D match, TRBD1 (5 bases). Germline values: CDR1 MDHEN, CDR2 SYDVKM. The V end was cut by 3 bases, the J end by 4 bases, with 12 bases between. This CDR3 comprises 14 residues. CDR3 protein: CASSFSGFVTEAFF. The CDR3 nucleotides read TGTGCCAGCAGTTTTTCAGGGTTCGTCACTGAAGCTTTCTTT.